This T cell receptor beta chain was retrieved from a study of blood T cell repertoires in COVID-19. Study at large: Acute and convalescent COVID-19 specimens originated in the United States, Italy and Spain. Sample material is recorded as cDNA or gDNA derived from T cells, B-cell-depleted T cells, or PBMCs.

In the authors' methods: By means of reference gene primer amplification, nucleated cell counts were estimated. Only in-frame clones appear in the TCRdb table, and some are missing; sequencing was by immunoSEQ multiplex PCR. Clone size and the V and J calls come from that table; the DNA yielded D and trimming. The sample contains under 55,000 clones, roughly 86% of which appear only once. Germline trimming cut 0 bases from V and 6 bases from J; bases unmatched to any gene: 5. Looked up from germline, CDR1 is SEHNR and CDR2 is FQNEAQ (reference sequence). This CDR3 region has 16 residues. The TCR originated in a human donor in a cohort sampled during active COVID-19. The chain combines TRBV7-9 with TRBJ2-2, with 9 nucleotides matching TRBD1. The sample was peripheral blood. The CDR3 DNA is TGTGCCAGCAGCTTAGCCGGGACAGGGAGGGCCGGGGAGCTGTTTTTT. This encodes CASSLAGTGRAGELFF. The entire variable domain, with the rest obtained from reference TRBV7-9 and TRBJ2-2, is as follows: DTGVSQNPRHKITKRGQNVTFRCDPISEHNRLYWYRQTLGQGPEFLTYFQNEAQLEKSRLLSDRFSAERPKGSFSTLEIQRTEQGDSAMYLCASSLAGTGRAGELFFGEGSRLTVL.